The present T cell receptor (beta chain) was sequenced within a study of blood T cell repertoires in COVID-19. Study as a whole: Whether acute or convalescent, the COVID-19 samples came from the United States, Italy and Spain. PBMCs, B-cell-depleted T cells, or T cells were the source of the cDNA or gDNA that made up the material.

In the original processing: Reference gene primer amplification in the assay estimated nucleated cell counts. The method was immunoSEQ multiplex PCR; TCRdb's version includes in-frame clones alone and lacks a portion of them. D and trimming come from the DNA, and the V and J calls and clone size come from that table. The sample lists roughly 180,000 clones; about 93% were seen once. CDR3 length: 14 residues. The germline CDR1 and CDR2 sequences are SGDLS and YYNGEE. Trimming took 5 bases from V and 0 from J, leaving 8 bases between them. Seattle researchers signed up patients amid active infection and tracked them longitudinally.

The gene calls are TRBV9 and TRBJ2-2; D gene unclear. This sequence was found in a young man with COVID-19, enrolled during active disease. Sample: peripheral blood. The CDR3: CASRASSNTGELFF. CDR3 nucleotide sequence: TGTGCCAGCAGAGCCTCGTCGAACACCGGGGAGCTGTTTTTT.